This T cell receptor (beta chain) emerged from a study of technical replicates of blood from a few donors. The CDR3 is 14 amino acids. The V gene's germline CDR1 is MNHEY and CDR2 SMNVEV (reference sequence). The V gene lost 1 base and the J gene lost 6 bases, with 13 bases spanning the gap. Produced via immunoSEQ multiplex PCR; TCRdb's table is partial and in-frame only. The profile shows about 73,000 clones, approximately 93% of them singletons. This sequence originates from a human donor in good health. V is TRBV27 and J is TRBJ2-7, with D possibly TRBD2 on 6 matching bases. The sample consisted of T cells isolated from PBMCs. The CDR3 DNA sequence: TGTGCCAGCAGTTTATACCGGGAGCGGGTCGAGCAGTACTTC. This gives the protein CASSLYRERVEQYF.